The present TCR beta chain was sequenced within a study of beta chain features in type 1 diabetes (dated by TCRdb to between 2018 and 2020). With respect to the entire study: No differences in mean age, gender distribution, total cell number or subset yield were found between patients and healthy donors. Across all samples, roughly 110,000,000 sorted cells were examined, and cell number per subset correlated strongly with RNA yield. Naive and central memory subsets were obtained from all 28 donors, but regulatory and stem cell-like memory subsets were isolated from only 8 patients and roughly 8 healthy donors. In the study, TCRB repertoires of sorted circulating CD4+ T cell subsets from recently diagnosed type 1 diabetes patients were compared with those of matched healthy donors.

With respect to this clone: Its antigen target is currently unknown. Base qualities are not provided; no much larger clone lies one nucleotide away.

The paper as a whole reports these results and caveats: Type 1 diabetes patients showed a moderate but significant shortening of TCRB CDR3 length in all four CD4+ subsets. At VDJ recombination sites, type 1 diabetes patients had fewer insertions and more deleted nucleotides, which implies abnormalities in thymic rearrangement. Because cDNA was sequenced instead of genomic DNA, activated cells with high expression could be over-represented, although the groups did not differ in activation or CD3 levels. The naive, central memory and regulatory TCRB repertoires appeared to resemble one another more closely among patients than among healthy donors. Because the HLA sub-analyses included only small numbers of individuals, any influence of HLA type on TCRB rearrangement was left unresolved. Shorter templates might have been favored by PCR, but patient and control samples were amplified and corrected together, so both groups would have been affected equally by any skew.

Each donor gave one peripheral blood draw, averaging approximately 0.12 L, which was collected into heparinised tubes. Naive, central memory, regulatory and stem cell-like memory CD4+ T cells were sorted on a BD FACSAria II using a panel including CD45RO, CCR7, CD25, CD127, CD95 and CD27. A purity above 98% was achieved for all sorted populations. Right away, PBMCs were isolated by Lymphoprep density gradient centrifugation and were stained directly, with no culture step. So that batch effects would be minimized, each experiment stained and sorted samples in pairs, pairing one healthy donor with one patient. Reading the germline V gene gives CDR1 SGHTA and CDR2 FQGNSA. From its cysteine to its phenylalanine, the CDR3 spans 14 amino acids. Of the read, only the CDR3 DNA is kept; its 42 bases are in frame from base 1. V and J lose 5 bases and 2 bases, and a span of 11 bases separates them. All of the isolated RNA was reverse transcribed with the High Capacity cDNA Reverse Transcription Kit, so expressed TCRB transcripts were sequenced. Naive, central memory and regulatory T cell samples underwent deep immunoSEQ sequencing, averaging about 3.57 million total reads per sample. After sorted cells were lysed in RLT buffer, RNA was extracted with DNase-treated RNeasy Micro or Mini kits, with the choice depending on cell number. Each cell subset was processed separately to prevent cross-contamination, with patient and healthy donor samples processed together. The immunoSEQ multiplex PCR was used to amplify TCRB sequences from cDNA, yielding 87-bp fragments that span the CDR3 region. Sequencing of the amplicons was done on the Illumina HiSeq platform. In the source study's methods: Synthetic template baselines were used to correct PCR bias computationally, reads within Hamming distance 2 were collapsed, and singletons that could not be merged were discarded. By aligning reads against IMGT, V, D and J genes, CDR3 length, and insertions or deletions at six rearrangement sites were assigned. Within each subset, clonotype counts were normalized to sorted cell number, and only after that were true diversity and Gini coefficients computed with the tcR R package. The overlap coefficient, calculated on TCRB nucleotide sequences, was used to measure repertoire sharing. Out-of-frame TCRB sequences from naive cells were analyzed to stand in for the pre-selection repertoire. The clones in this table, taken by TCRdb from immuneACCESS, are in-frame only. Not every clone is retained; where verified, under half of the shortfall comes from an unresolved V gene, and the cause of the rest is unknown. The DNA gave D and trimming, while V, J and clone size come from that table. This sample has 400,000 to 500,000 clones in its table, and approximately 14% of those were observed once. The ten largest clones represent roughly 0.038% of the sample.

The V gene is TRBV7-2 and the J gene is TRBJ2-3; the best D guess is TRBD1, with 6 bases matching. The source is a man aged 25-45 years in good health. Sequencing was carried out using naive CD4+ T cells from blood. The cell subset or site label on this specimen signifies: true naive CD4+ T cells. The DNA is as follows: TGTGCCAGCAGCCCGACAGGTCCCACAGATACGCAGTATTTT. This translates into CASSPTGPTDTQYF.